The text below deals with one T cell receptor beta chain. Its antigen is unidentified. Synthetic TCR analog templates were spiked into all PCRs individually. The table came from immunoSEQ multiplex PCR; TCRdb's copy has only in-frame clones and leaves some out. The repertoire holds roughly 62,000 clones, almost 85% seen once, with about 4.5% in the top ten. Germline trimming cut 4 bases from V and 3 bases from J; bases unmatched to any gene: 12. The CDR3 loop spans 17 amino acids. Germline assignment: CDR1 SGHNT and CDR2 YYREEE (reference sequence). This entry is derived from a study of PD-L1 blockade in urothelial cancer. About the research overall: T cells numbered a median of approximately 150,000 in the blood samples.

There were between 1 and 8 samples from each patient, taken pretreatment and on-treatment. Broader study findings: Better survival was predicted when blood TCR clonality before treatment fell below the median.

This TCR was sampled from a man aged 65 to 85 with urothelial cancer. This sequence joins TRBV5-4 and TRBJ2-3; 9 nucleotides line up with TRBD1. The starting material was PBMCs, obtained around atezolizumab (anti-PD-L1) treatment. CDR3 protein: CASSTPPGQGVTDTQYF. The CDR3 bases are TGTGCCAGCAGCACACCCCCGGGACAGGGTGTGACAGATACGCAGTATTTT.